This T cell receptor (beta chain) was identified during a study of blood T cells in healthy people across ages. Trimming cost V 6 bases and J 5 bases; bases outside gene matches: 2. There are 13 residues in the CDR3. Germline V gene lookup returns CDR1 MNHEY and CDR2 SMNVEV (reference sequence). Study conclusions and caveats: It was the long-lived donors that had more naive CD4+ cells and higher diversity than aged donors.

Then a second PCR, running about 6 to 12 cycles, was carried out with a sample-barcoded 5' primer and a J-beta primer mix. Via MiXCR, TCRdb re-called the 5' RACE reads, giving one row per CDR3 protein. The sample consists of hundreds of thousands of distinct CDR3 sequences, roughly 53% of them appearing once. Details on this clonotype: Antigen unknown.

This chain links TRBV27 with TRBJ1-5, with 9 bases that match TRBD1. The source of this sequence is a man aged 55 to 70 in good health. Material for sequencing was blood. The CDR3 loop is CASRGTGYQPQHF. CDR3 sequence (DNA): TGTGCCAGCAGGGGGACAGGGTATCAGCCCCAGCATTTT.